This T cell receptor beta chain was observed in a study of liver allograft versus peripheral blood T cells. Looking at the study overall: Comparing T cell receptor repertoires in transplanted livers with those in recipients' peripheral blood was part of the design. General study results and limits: Liver allografts reportedly held T cell receptor repertoires unlike those in peripheral blood.

TCRdb passed the reads through MiXCR, listing each CDR3 protein once. The repertoire holds around 10,000 distinct CDR3 sequences, approximately 17% seen once, with roughly 1.2% in the top ten. Germline V CDR1 and CDR2: MNHEY, SVGAGI. This CDR3 contains 15 residues. The ends were cut back, 0 bases at V and 1 base at J, with 9 bases in the middle. This clonotype is medium-sized (0.01 to 0.1%) by share. Its antigen is unknown. The sequence was obtained from a human patient who had a liver transplant. Some T cells here may be from the graft donor. The chain has TRBV6-5 and TRBJ1-2; tentatively, D is TRBD1 (5 bases). As DNA, the CDR3 is TGTGCCAGCAGTTACTCAGGGCAGGGTAACTATGGCTACACCTTC. Its protein product is CASSYSGQGNYGYTF.